The T cell receptor (beta chain) under discussion was sequenced for a study of graft-versus-host responses after intestinal transplantation. Study details: Isolated intestinal, liver-intestinal, or multivisceral transplants were what recipients had. Anti-thymocyte globulin was used for induction in all recipients, who then took tacrolimus and steroids for approximately 3 years.

The table came from immunoSEQ multiplex PCR; TCRdb's copy has only in-frame clones and leaves some out. This sample yields more than 10,000 clones, of which approximately 90% are seen a single time; about 3.4% belongs to the top ten. Overall study findings and caveats: Patients with graft-donor T cell macrochimerism had high graft-versus-host to host-versus-graft clonal ratios in allografts. The study associated peak circulating GvH clone levels with early post-transplant HvG declines.

About this clone itself: As yet, its antigen is unknown.

Germline V gene lookup returns CDR1 SEHNR and CDR2 FQNEAQ (reference sequence). The ends lost 7 bases at V and 8 bases at J; junction bases unmatched: 15. The CDR3 is made up of 17 amino acids. Time point of the sample: postoperative day 105 after intestinal transplantation (dayNNNN = postoperative day). The rearrangement uses TRBV7-9 and TRBJ2-1; 12 bases are a match to TRBD2. The receptor was isolated from a human patient who received an intestinal transplant, so some T cells may come from the graft donor. Sequenced here: PBMCs, sampled 105 days after intestinal transplantation. This chain's CDR3 is CASTPAGLAGILDEQFF. Written as DNA, the CDR3 is TGTGCCAGCACTCCTGCCGGACTAGCGGGAATTCTGGATGAGCAGTTCTTC. The full variable domain, in which reference TRBV7-9 and TRBJ2-1 provide the parts outside the CDR3, is DTGVSQNPRHKITKRGQNVTFRCDPISEHNRLYWYRQTLGQGPEFLTYFQNEAQLEKSRLLSDRFSAERPKGSFSTLEIQRTEQGDSAMYLCASTPAGLAGILDEQFFGPGTRLTVL.